This T cell receptor (beta chain) was captured by sequencing in a study of blood T cell repertoires in COVID-19. Turning to the study itself: Donors in the United States, Italy and Spain gave samples during acute or convalescent COVID-19. PBMCs, B-cell-depleted T cells, or T cells were the source of the cDNA or gDNA that made up the material.

CDR1 and CDR2 (germline): MNHEY, SVGAGI. The CDR3 sequence is 13 residues long. Trimming took 2 bases from V and 8 from J, leaving 12 bases between them. Original processing notes: By means of reference gene primer amplification, nucleated cell counts were estimated. The assay was immunoSEQ multiplex PCR, and TCRdb's table has in-frame clones only and misses some. V, J and clone size derive from that table, while D and trimming were established from the DNA sequence. The sample has tens of thousands of clones; more than 75% are singletons. Sequencing was done on a sample of peripheral blood. This sequence joins TRBV6-5 and TRBJ1-2; tentatively, D is TRBD1 (5 bases). The origin of this receptor is an elderly man in a cohort sampled during active COVID-19. The CDR3 protein is CASSYTGVIGYTF. The CDR3 bases are TGTGCCAGCAGTTACACGGGGGTAATCGGCTACACCTTC.